This T cell receptor (beta chain) is drawn from a study of OX40 agonist ivuxolimab in advanced cancers. Overall study context: Three partial responders included one hepatocellular carcinoma patient and two cutaneous melanoma patients.

Germline lookup yields CDR1 LGHNA and CDR2 YNFKEQ. The CDR3 has 15 residues. Trimming removed 0 bases at V and 3 bases at J, with 12 bases between. This table comes from immunoSEQ multiplex PCR, and its TCRdb copy is limited to in-frame clones, with some not included. The sample carries around 15,000 clones, around four fifths recorded once. The input for sequencing was CD4+ or CD8+ T cells sorted from blood, taken in a trial of the OX40 agonist ivuxolimab. The J gene is TRBJ2-7, the V gene TRBV4-2; possible D gene TRBD2, 6 bases. The source of this sequence is an adult with an advanced solid tumor such as melanoma, head and neck, liver or kidney cancer. In DNA, the CDR3 is TGTGCCAGCAGCCAAGAGTACGCGGGAAGCTACGAGCAGTACTTC. Translated: CASSQEYAGSYEQYF.